A single sample is the source of the 7 T cell receptor beta chains below, sequenced in a study of cytomegalovirus exposure and HLA in healthy donors. PCR employed 60 Vbeta and 13 Jbeta primers. Profiling relied on immunoSEQ multiplex PCR, and the TCRdb table lists in-frame clones only, not all of them. This sample has about 94,000 clones, with approximately 77% found just once. The sequencing sample was made of PBMCs. The receptor source for this set is a human donor in good health.

This chain connects TRBV19 to TRBJ2-7; 7 nucleotides line up with TRBD1. The V gene end was trimmed by 5 bases and the J gene end by 6 bases; junction bases not matched to a gene: 4. The germline CDR1 and CDR2 sequences are LNHDA and SQIVND (reference sequence). This CDR3 comprises 12 residues. The CDR3 loop reads CASSAGTAEQYF. CDR3 in DNA: TGTGCCAGTAGTGCCGGGACAGCCGAGCAGTACTTC.

This clone was observed a few times. V is TRBV6-5 and J is TRBJ2-7; 10 bases align to TRBD1. Germline assignment: CDR1 MNHEY and CDR2 SVGAGI. The CDR3 contains 15 residues. With V trimmed by 2 bases and J by 3 bases, 4 bases remained unmatched. The CDR3 coding sequence is TGTGCCAGCAGTTACCTGTGGACAGGGGGCTACGAGCAGTACTTC. Translated: CASSYLWTGGYEQYF.

This clone has a handful of counts. The chain employs TRBV5-6 and TRBJ1-6; D is uncertain. The CDR3 is 14 residues long. V was cut by 2 bases and J by 7 bases, with 10 bases left in between. CDR1 SGHDT and CDR2 YYEEEE come from the germline V gene. The CDR3: CASSFRGKNSPLHF. The CDR3 nucleotides are TGTGCCAGCAGCTTTCGGGGTAAGAATTCACCCCTCCACTTT.

The rearrangement uses TRBV6-5 and TRBJ2-7; 9 bases are shared with TRBD1. The CDR3 is 15 amino acids. V trimming: 5 bases; J trimming: 5 bases; junction bases outside the gene matches: 10. Germline V gives CDR1 MNHEY, CDR2 SVGAGI. This CDR3 is CASSTGQGKKNEQYF. In DNA form, the CDR3 reads TGTGCCAGCAGTACCGGACAGGGGAAGAAAAACGAGCAGTACTTC.

The chain carries TRBV19 and TRBJ2-1; tentative D call: TRBD2 (6 bases). This CDR3 is built from 15 residues. Trimming took off 3 bases at V and 2 bases at J, with 11 bases between the two ends. Germline lookup yields CDR1 LNHDA and CDR2 SQIVND (reference sequence). The DNA of the CDR3 is TGTGCCAGTAGTATGTCGGGGGTTGCCTACAATGAGCAGTTCTTC. Translating gives CASSMSGVAYNEQFF.

The rearrangement joins TRBV5-4 to TRBJ2-7; weak D call: TRBD2 (5 bases). Trimming pared 0 bases from V and 0 bases from J, leaving 19 bases between. In germline, CDR1 is SGHNT, CDR2 YYREEE (reference sequence). CDR3 size: 18 residues. The chain's CDR3 is CASSLGGAGTPFSYEQYF. The CDR3 DNA sequence: TGTGCCAGCAGCTTGGGAGGTGCGGGCACTCCATTCTCCTACGAGCAGTACTTC.

The chain combines TRBV2 with TRBJ1-3; a weak D match, TRBD1 (5 bases). Germline V lookup: CDR1 SNHLY, CDR2 FYNNEI. V shed 8 bases and J shed 0 bases, with 14 bases lying between them. This CDR3 region has 15 residues. The CDR3 is CASAGRTNSGNTIYF. CDR3 nucleotides: TGTGCCAGCGCGGGACGGACTAACTCTGGAAACACCATATATTTT. Complete variable domain (other parts from reference TRBV2 and TRBJ1-3): EPEVTQTPSHQVTQMGQEVILRCVPISNHLYFYWYRQILGQKVEFLVSFYNNEISEKSEIFDDQFSVERPDGSNFTLKIRSTKLEDSAMYFCASAGRTNSGNTIYFGEGSWLTVV.